Presented here are 10 T cell receptor beta chains from one specimen sequenced in a study of OX40 agonist ivuxolimab in advanced cancers. Profiled with immunoSEQ multiplex PCR; TCRdb holds only in-frame clones, not every one. In the table there are about 80,000 clones, 65% to 90% of which are singletons. The sequenced sample was CD4+ or CD8+ T cells sorted from blood, obtained in a trial of the OX40 agonist ivuxolimab. The receptors were sampled from an adult with an advanced solid tumor such as melanoma, head and neck, liver or kidney cancer.

The genes are TRBV5-4 and TRBJ1-1; D is uncertain. The CDR3 covers 12 residues. From germline, CDR1 is SGHNT and CDR2 YYREEE (reference sequence). V dropped 2 bases and J dropped 3 bases, with 5 bases sitting between them. DNA of the CDR3: TGTGCCAGCAGCTTTGGAGACACTGAAGCTTTCTTT. As protein: CASSFGDTEAFF.

This chain uses TRBV6-6 with TRBJ2-3; D gene unclear. The CDR3 loop spans 15 amino acids. With 2 bases removed from V and 1 base from J, the gap between germline ends came to 10 bases. CDR1 and CDR2 (germline): MNHNY, SVGAGI (reference sequence). CDR3 sequence reads: CASSYLRQGTDTQYF. CDR3 sequence (DNA): TGTGCCAGCAGTTACCTCAGGCAGGGCACAGATACGCAGTATTTT.

The chain links TRBV28 to TRBJ2-7, with D perhaps matching TRBD1 (6 bases). Germline V gives CDR1 MDHEN, CDR2 SYDVKM. V was pared by 6 bases and J by 5 bases, with 20 bases between. This CDR3 spans 15 amino acids. CDR3 in amino acids: CASRSAATGSDEQYF. The CDR3 bases are TGTGCCAGCAGGTCTGCGGCCACAGGGTCCGACGAGCAGTACTTC.

Of note for this clone: Other DNA sequences from this sample encode an identical CDR3 as well. The J gene is TRBJ2-1, the V gene TRBV9, with 10 bases that match TRBD2. CDR3 length: 16 residues. The V and J ends lost 2 bases and 9 bases, in that order; junction bases with no gene match: 11. Germline CDR1 reads SGDLS; CDR2 reads YYNGEE. CDR3 in amino acids: CASSVEGRAGGREQFF. CDR3 nucleotide sequence: TGTGCCAGCAGCGTTGAAGGGCGAGCGGGGGGGCGTGAGCAGTTCTTC.

The rearrangement joins TRBV5-1 to TRBJ2-5, with 7 positions matching TRBD2. V gave up 4 bases and J gave up 5 bases; unmatched junction bases: 14. Germline V CDR1 and CDR2: SGHRS, YFSETQ. There are 16 residues in the CDR3. The CDR3 protein is CASSPRLTSVPETQYF. CDR3 sequence (DNA): TGCGCCAGCAGCCCGCGTCTAACTAGCGTTCCGGAGACCCAGTACTTC.

The chain carries TRBV30 and TRBJ1-5; D might be TRBD1 (5 bases). With 3 bases removed from V and 2 bases from J, the gap between germline ends came to 11 bases. Germline V CDR1 and CDR2: GTSNPN, SVGIG (reference sequence). The CDR3 runs 14 residues. CDR3 residues: CAWRGGSGNQPQHF. CDR3 sequence (DNA): TGTGCCTGGAGGGGGGGGTCGGGCAATCAGCCCCAGCATTTT.

This clone was recorded a few times. The chain employs TRBV7-2 and TRBJ2-4; 11 bases line up with TRBD1. The V segment lost 0 bases and the J segment 8 bases; nucleotides outside the gene matches: 3. In germline, CDR1 is SGHTA, CDR2 FQGNSA. This CDR3 is 15 amino acids long. CDR3 in DNA: TGTGCCAGCAGCTTAGCGCTGGGACAGGGGGACATTCAGTACTTC. Its protein is CASSLALGQGDIQYF. The full variable domain, completed using reference TRBV7-2 and TRBJ2-4, is GAGVSQSPSNKVTEKGKDVELRCDPISGHTALYWYRQSLGQGLEFLIYFQGNSAPDKSGLPSDRFSAERTGGSVSTLTIQRTQQEDSAVYLCASSLALGQGDIQYFGAGTRLSVL.

This rearrangement joins TRBV2 to TRBJ2-5, with D possibly matching TRBD2 (6 bases). Germline V gives CDR1 SNHLY, CDR2 FYNNEI. V lost 5 bases, J lost 7 bases, and 17 bases lay in between. The CDR3 length is 14 residues. The CDR3 sequence is CASSPLLSGGTQYF. In nucleotides, the CDR3 is TGTGCCAGCAGTCCTCTACTCTCCGGGGGGACCCAGTACTTC. The full variable domain, completed using reference TRBV2 and TRBJ2-5, is EPEVTQTPSHQVTQMGQEVILRCVPISNHLYFYWYRQILGQKVEFLVSFYNNEISEKSEIFDDQFSVERPDGSNFTLKIRSTKLEDSAMYFCASSPLLSGGTQYFGPGTRLLVL.

The chain joins TRBV5-6 to TRBJ2-1, with D possibly TRBD2 on 6 matching bases. CDR1 and CDR2 from the germline V gene are SGHDT and YYEEEE. This CDR3 spans 15 amino acids. V gave up 4 bases and J gave up 4 bases, with 15 bases separating them. CDR3 bases: TGTGCCAGCAGCCAGGGACTCGCCCAATACAATGAGCAGTTCTTC. Its translation: CASSQGLAQYNEQFF.

The chain carries TRBV6-4 and TRBJ1-1, with 8 bases matching TRBD1. Germline trimming cut 7 bases from V and 5 bases from J; bases unmatched to any gene: 15. This CDR3 region has 16 residues. Germline V CDR1 and CDR2: MRHNA, SNTAGT. This CDR3 reads CASTVDRAGLVTEAFF. The DNA of the CDR3 is TGTGCCAGCACCGTGGACAGGGCTGGACTGGTAACTGAAGCTTTCTTT.